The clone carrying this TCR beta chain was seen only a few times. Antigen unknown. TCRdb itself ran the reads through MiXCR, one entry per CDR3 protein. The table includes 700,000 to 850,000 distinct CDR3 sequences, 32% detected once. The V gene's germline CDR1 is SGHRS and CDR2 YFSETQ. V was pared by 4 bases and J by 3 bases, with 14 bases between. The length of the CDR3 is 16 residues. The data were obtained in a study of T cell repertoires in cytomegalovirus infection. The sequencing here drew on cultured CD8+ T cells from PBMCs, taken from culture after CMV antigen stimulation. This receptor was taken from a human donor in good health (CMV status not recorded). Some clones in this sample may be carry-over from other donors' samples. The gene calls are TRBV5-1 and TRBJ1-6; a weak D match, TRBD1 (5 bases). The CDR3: CASSTRDGDYNSPLHF. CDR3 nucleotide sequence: TGCGCCAGCAGCACCCGGGACGGAGACTATAATTCACCCCTCCACTTT.